The clone carrying this T cell receptor beta chain was seen only a few times. Original handling: Estimation of nucleated cell counts relied on the amplification of reference gene primers. Data came from immunoSEQ multiplex PCR; TCRdb stores just in-frame clones and leaves some out. V and J calls and clone size are as listed in that table; D and trimming were resolved from the DNA. The data hold hundreds of thousands of clones, with about 93% observed a single time. This CDR3 has 13 amino acids. Unmatched junction bases numbered 8, after V lost 5 bases and J lost 8 bases. Seattle enrolled patients during active infection and tracked them longitudinally. The sample comes from a study of blood T cell repertoires in COVID-19. At the level of the study: T cells, B-cell-depleted T cells, or PBMCs supplied cDNA or gDNA.

The chain combines TRBV12-3 or TRBV12-4 with TRBJ1-2; 7 bases fit TRBD1. The sequenced sample was peripheral blood. The TCR originated in a man aged 55-75 years with COVID-19, enrolled during active disease. CDR3 DNA: TGTGCCAGCAGTACCCAACAGGGGCTGGGCTACACCTTC. Translation gives CASSTQQGLGYTF.